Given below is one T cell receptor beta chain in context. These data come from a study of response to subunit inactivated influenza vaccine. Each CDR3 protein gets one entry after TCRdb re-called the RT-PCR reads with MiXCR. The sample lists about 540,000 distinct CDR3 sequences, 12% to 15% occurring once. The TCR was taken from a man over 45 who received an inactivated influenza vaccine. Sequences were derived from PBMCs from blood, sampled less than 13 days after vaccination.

This CDR3 reads CASSLGIMGGEQFF. The DNA for the CDR3 is TGTGCCAGCAGCTTAGGGATAATGGGAGGGGAGCAGTTCTTC. The genes are TRBV7-8 and TRBJ2-1; 7 bases match TRBD2. V trimming: 1 base; J trimming: 10 bases; junction bases outside the gene matches: 7. The germline V gene encodes CDR1 SGHVS and CDR2 FQNEAQ. The CDR3 has 14 residues.